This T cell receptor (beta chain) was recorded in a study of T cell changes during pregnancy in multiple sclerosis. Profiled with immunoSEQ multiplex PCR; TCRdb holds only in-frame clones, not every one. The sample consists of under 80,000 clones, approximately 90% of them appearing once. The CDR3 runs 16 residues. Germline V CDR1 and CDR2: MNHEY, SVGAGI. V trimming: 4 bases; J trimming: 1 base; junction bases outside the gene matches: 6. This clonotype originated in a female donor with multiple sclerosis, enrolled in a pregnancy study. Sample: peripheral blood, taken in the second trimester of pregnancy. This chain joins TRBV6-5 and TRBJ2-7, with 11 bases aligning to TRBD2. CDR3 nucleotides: TGTGCCAGCAGTTTGCTTAGACTAGCGGGGTCCTACGAGCAGTACTTC. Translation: CASSLLRLAGSYEQYF.